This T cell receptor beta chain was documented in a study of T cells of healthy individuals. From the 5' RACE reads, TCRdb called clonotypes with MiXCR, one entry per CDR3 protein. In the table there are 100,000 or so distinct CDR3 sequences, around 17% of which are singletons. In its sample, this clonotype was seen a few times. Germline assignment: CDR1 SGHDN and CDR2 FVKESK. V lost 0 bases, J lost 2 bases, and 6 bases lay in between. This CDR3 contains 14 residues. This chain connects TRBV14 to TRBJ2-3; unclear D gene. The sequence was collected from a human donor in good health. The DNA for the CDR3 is TGTGCCAGCAGCCAAGACCGGAACACAGATACGCAGTATTTT. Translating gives CASSQDRNTDTQYF.